This TCR beta chain was observed in a study of OX40 agonist ivuxolimab in advanced cancers. The length of the CDR3 is 15 residues. The V end lost 5 bases, the J end lost 2 bases, and 12 bases lay between the germline ends. Germline values: CDR1 MNHEY, CDR2 SVGAGI. Libraries were prepared by immunoSEQ multiplex PCR; TCRdb keeps only in-frame clonotypes and omits some of them. The data contain tens of thousands of clones, less than 90% of them singletons. Concerning this clone: Antigen specificity is unknown.

Findings and caveats of the study: Within 6 weeks, CD4+ and CD8+ blood T cells expanded clonally at 0.1 to 3.0 mg/kg.

The chain carries TRBV6-5 and TRBJ1-4; D remains unclear. Sequences were derived from CD4+ or CD8+ T cells sorted from blood, sampled in a trial of the OX40 agonist ivuxolimab. This sequence was found in an adult with an advanced solid tumor such as melanoma, head and neck, liver or kidney cancer. CDR3 loop: CASSAVLRTNEKLFF. CDR3 nucleotide sequence: TGTGCCAGCAGTGCTGTTCTCAGGACTAATGAAAAACTGTTTTTT.